This record covers a single T cell receptor beta chain. This sample was included in a study of T cells in Graves' hyperthyroidism and ophthalmopathy. It was uncontrolled infection, other autoimmune disease, pregnancy or lactation that excluded patients. This CDR3 has 12 amino acids. Germline V CDR1 and CDR2: SQVTM, ANQGSEA. RNA transcripts yielded amplified TCR beta CDR3 regions. Carried out on the TCR CDR3, a first-round RT-PCR used the HTBI primer set. MiXCR, applied by TCRdb to the multiplex PCR reads, yields one record per CDR3 protein. The sample lists 550,000 to 700,000 distinct CDR3 sequences; around 46% were seen once.

Specimen: peripheral blood or thyroid tissue (not recorded which). The sequence derives from an adult woman with Graves' disease, either hyperthyroidism or ophthalmopathy (not recorded which). This chain uses TRBV29-1 with TRBJ2-5; no firm D call. The J call is in doubt because the DNA end fits TRBJ2-1 better. CDR3 DNA sequence: TGCAGCGTTGACGTGGTTTACAATGAGCAGTTCTTC. As protein: CSVDVVYNEQFF.